This T cell receptor (beta chain) stems from a study of CD8+ T cells in alopecia areata listed by TCRdb under 2018. Concerning the study at large: The treated patients, all with moderate-to-severe alopecia areata, were enrolled in an open-label pilot trial of oral tofacitinib given at 5 to 10 mg twice daily. Patients stayed on tofacitinib for 6 to 18 months and then had 6 months of follow-up off drug so that delayed response and recurrence could be assessed. In treated patients, disease severity was measured using the SALT score, which gives the percentage of scalp surface area affected. To study T cell clonal expansion in alopecia areata, the researchers applied high-throughput TCRbeta sequencing to both the C3H/HeJ mouse model and human patients. In humans, TCRbeta sequencing was performed on scalp tissue and on sorted CD4+ and CD8+ peripheral blood T cells from healthy controls and from patients with patchy or totalis/universalis alopecia areata. Patients on tofacitinib were biopsied at baseline and after 4 and 24 weeks of treatment, and several of the patients also had a later scalp biopsy. Scalp clonality was compared across normal scalp (n=4), patchy alopecia areata scalp (n=8), and alopecia totalis/universalis scalp (n=8). RNA came from the PAXgene miRNA kit for fixed scalp, the miRNeasy kit for PBMCs, and the RNeasy kit for mouse skin. Amplification of TCRbeta CDR3 regions was done by immunoSEQ multiplex PCR using 35 Vbeta forward primers and 13 Jbeta reverse primers.

Based on the germline V gene, the CDR1 and CDR2 sequences are SGHVS and FQNEAQ. The germline ends are 13 bases apart after V is trimmed by 1 base and J by 6 bases. The CDR3 sequence holds 15 residues, the cysteine and phenylalanine included. Only the CDR3 portion is preserved as DNA: 45 bases, with reading frame beginning at the first base. The label giving this sample's time point can be read as: around 26 weeks on oral tofacitinib. The sample's treatment or condition label is to be understood as: oral pan-JAK inhibitor, 5-10 mg twice daily. Lesional scalp punch biopsies and peripheral blood were collected from alopecia areata patients. PBMCs were separated by density centrifugation and stained for CD3, CD4 and CD8, after which CD4+ and CD8+ T cells were sorted on a FACSAria. Library method: the immunoSEQ multiplex PCR assay. For TCR sequencing, RNA was extracted from every sample and reverse transcribed into cDNA to serve as template. First-strand cDNA was synthesized with SuperScript III using a 2:1 mix of oligo-dT and random hexamers. A synthetic immune receptor repertoire was used to assess amplification bias, and residual bias was removed computationally. Regarding the original processing steps: Raw reads were preprocessed to remove errors, and CDR3 was defined by IMGT conventions from the conserved cysteine to phenylalanine. Clonality was calculated as 1 minus Shannon entropy normalized by log2 of the number of productive unique TCRs. CD4 or CD8 identity of scalp clones was inferred by cross-referencing scalp TCRbeta sequences with sorted blood CD4 and CD8 repertoires. The table comes from immuneACCESS by way of TCRdb, which keeps in-frame sequences with V and J called. Part of the clones is missing from these tables; in studies checked, under half for an unresolved V gene and the rest for unknown reasons. D and trimming come from the DNA, and the V and J calls and clone size come from that table. The sample data list some 100,000 clones, and about 40% of these were observed just once. Of the sample, around 20% is held by the ten largest clones.

As for this clone: The antigen it recognizes is unknown. Base qualities are not at hand, and no much larger clone is one base apart.

Overall study results and their limits: Because the treated cohort was small and had only one nonresponder, larger studies are needed to examine links between baseline CD8+ expansion and response. Tofacitinib significantly decreased scalp clonality and the number of expanded CD8+ clones among the top 100 scalp clones. Lesional scalp, especially in alopecia totalis/universalis, showed higher clonality and more expanded CD8+ clones than normal scalp, suggesting antigenic drive. Shared TCR sequences between patients were less evident than in mice, which may be partly attributable to HLA diversity in the patient population. Resident alphabeta T cells in normal human skin are also sequenced, complicating scalp TCR repertoire analysis, unlike mouse skin dominated by gammadelta T cells. During tofacitinib treatment, many expanded lesional clones stuck around in both scalp and blood, and this persistence may partly explain why relapse happens after treatment is stopped.

The source material was CD8+ T cells sorted from blood, sampled at week 24, from a patient treated with tofacitinib. Recombination connected TRBV7-8 to TRBJ1-5; a tentative D match to TRBD1 spans 5 bases. The clonotype comes from a human donor with alopecia areata. For the CDR3, the sequence is CASSLGAAGGQPQHF. The DNA sequence is TGTGCCAGCAGCTTAGGGGCAGCCGGGGGTCAGCCCCAGCATTTT.